Shown below are 30 T cell receptor beta chains from a single sample sequenced in a study of T cells after posttransplantation cyclophosphamide. Profiled with immunoSEQ multiplex PCR; TCRdb holds only in-frame clones, not every one. The repertoire holds about 6,500 clones, with approximately 82% as singletons. Cyclophosphamide on days +3 and +4 followed busulfan-fludarabine conditioning and a marrow graft. The sample was CD8+ T cells sorted from PBMCs, taken 1,300 to 1,500 days after allogeneic stem cell transplant with posttransplant cyclophosphamide. These receptors were collected from a female patient aged 45 to 65 who received an allogeneic stem cell transplant from a related donor, was CMV-positive, and had no GVHD. A subset of T cells may come from the graft donor.

This clone has only one observation. The genes are TRBV7-9 and TRBJ2-7, with a possible D match to TRBD2 (6 bases). Germline-derived CDR1 and CDR2 are SEHNR and FQNEAQ (reference sequence). This CDR3 has 15 residues. With 5 bases removed from V and 5 bases from J, the gap between germline ends came to 19 bases. The CDR3 loop is CASSRGSGTLNEQYF. The CDR3 nucleotides read TGTGCCAGCAGCCGGGGGTCGGGCACATTGAACGAGCAGTACTTC.

The rearrangement links TRBV9 to TRBJ1-2, with D tentatively TRBD1 (6 bases). Deletions cut 4 bases from V and 5 bases from J, with 15 bases between. Germline V gives CDR1 SGDLS, CDR2 YYNGEE. The CDR3 runs to 14 residues. CDR3 sequence (DNA): TGTGCCAGCAGCCCAGAGGGGGGGAGGTATGGCTACACCTTC. Its translation: CASSPEGGRYGYTF.

Judged by abundance, this clone is large. The chain couples TRBV27 to TRBJ2-7; unclear D gene. CDR3 length equals 13 residues. Germline V gives CDR1 MNHEY, CDR2 SMNVEV (reference sequence). V was clipped by 6 bases and J by 2 bases, with 11 bases between them. CDR3 protein: CASSLSIAYEQYF. In DNA form, the CDR3 reads TGTGCCAGCAGCCTATCGATAGCCTACGAGCAGTACTTC.

This chain links TRBV7-9 with TRBJ1-1, with D perhaps TRBD1 (5 bases). The germline V gene encodes CDR1 SEHNR and CDR2 FQNEAQ (reference sequence). V was shortened by 0 bases and J by 5 bases, with 7 bases between the two germline ends. CDR3 length equals 13 residues. CDR3 sequence: CASSLAGVTEAFF. The CDR3 DNA follows: TGTGCCAGCAGCTTAGCAGGGGTAACTGAAGCTTTCTTT.

The CDR3 DNA follows: TGTGCCACCCTCCCCCGGGGAACATGGACCGGGGAGCTGTTTTTT. Translation gives CATLPRGTWTGELFF. V gene TRBV27 combines with J gene TRBJ2-2; tentatively, D is TRBD2 (5 bases). CDR3 length: 15 residues. The V end lost 10 bases, the J end lost 5 bases, and 20 bases lay between the germline ends. From germline, CDR1 is MNHEY and CDR2 SMNVEV (reference sequence).

This chain links TRBV2 with TRBJ1-5; 7 positions agree with TRBD1. The J segment lost 4 bases and the V segment lost 1 base, leaving 7 bases of the junction unmatched. CDR3 length: 16 residues. Germline CDR1 SNHLY, CDR2 FYNNEI. The CDR3 coding sequence is TGTGCCAGCAGTGAAGAGGTGACAGGGTTTAATCAGCCCCAGCATTTT. It translates to CASSEEVTGFNQPQHF. The full variable domain, rest sourced from reference TRBV2 and TRBJ1-5, is EPEVTQTPSHQVTQMGQEVILRCVPISNHLYFYWYRQILGQKVEFLVSFYNNEISEKSEIFDDQFSVERPDGSNFTLKIRSTKLEDSAMYFCASSEEVTGFNQPQHFGDGTRLSIL.

This chain uses TRBV5-4 with TRBJ1-2, with D perhaps matching TRBD1 (5 bases). The CDR3 runs 13 residues. The V gene's germline CDR1 is SGHNT and CDR2 YYREEE (reference sequence). The V end was cut by 5 bases, the J end by 3 bases, with 11 bases between. In nucleotides, the CDR3 is TGTGCCAGCAGTTTAGGGGATTACTATGGCTACACCTTC. It translates to CASSLGDYYGYTF.

The V and J genes are TRBV4-1 and TRBJ2-3; D might be TRBD2 (5 bases). Trimming cost V 2 bases and J 11 bases, with 11 bases left between them. From germline, CDR1 is MGHRA and CDR2 YSYEKL. This CDR3 has 12 residues. CDR3 protein: CASSQSRVEQYF. The CDR3 DNA is TGCGCCAGCAGCCAATCGAGGGTTGAGCAGTATTTT.

The gene calls are TRBV7-8 and TRBJ2-7, with a tentative D call TRBD2 (6 bases). The CDR3 spans 17 residues. Trimming pared 1 base from V and 3 bases from J, leaving 19 bases between. From germline, CDR1 is SGHVS and CDR2 FQNEAQ. CDR3 region: CASSLVLQAGRIYEQYF. The CDR3 region has the DNA TGTGCCAGCAGCTTAGTCCTTCAGGCGGGAAGAATCTACGAGCAGTACTTC. Complete variable domain (other parts from reference TRBV7-8 and TRBJ2-7): GAGVSQSPRYKVAKRGQDVALRCDPISGHVSLFWYQQALGQGPEFLTYFQNEAQLDKSGLPSDRFFAERPEGSVSTLKIQRTQQEDSAVYLCASSLVLQAGRIYEQYFGPGTRLTVT.

In its sample, this clone is medium-sized (0.01 to 0.1%). The chain has TRBV18 and TRBJ2-3, with 9 bases identical to TRBD2. V trimming: 2 bases; J trimming: 6 bases; junction bases outside the gene matches: 3. The CDR3 contains 14 residues. In germline, CDR1 is KGHSH, CDR2 LQKENI. CDR3 residues: CASSPTSGWDTQYF. CDR3 sequence (DNA): TGTGCCAGCTCACCAACTAGCGGGTGGGATACGCAGTATTTT.

The rearrangement uses TRBV27 and TRBJ1-1, with TRBD1 matching over 8 bases. Looked up from germline, CDR1 is MNHEY and CDR2 is SMNVEV (reference sequence). V shed 6 bases, J shed 6 bases, and the junction held 12 bases outside the gene matches. The CDR3 consists of 15 residues. The CDR3: CASRPSPGGFAEAFF. The CDR3 nucleotides read TGTGCCAGCAGACCCTCTCCAGGGGGCTTCGCTGAAGCTTTCTTT.

V usage is TRBV18 and J usage is TRBJ1-3; possibly TRBD1 for D (5 bases). Looked up from germline, CDR1 is KGHSH and CDR2 is LQKENI. V lost 1 base, J lost 0 bases, and 10 bases lay in between. This CDR3 is 16 amino acids long. CDR3 loop: CASSPRTGGSGNTIYF. The DNA of the CDR3 is TGTGCCAGCTCACCACGAACCGGGGGCTCTGGAAACACCATATATTTT. The full variable domain, in which reference TRBV18 and TRBJ1-3 provide the parts outside the CDR3, is NAGVMQNPRHLVRRRGQEARLRCSPMKGHSHVYWYRQLPEEGLKFMVYLQKENIIDESGMPKERFSAEFPKEGPSILRIQQVVRGDSAAYFCASSPRTGGSGNTIYFGEGSWLTVV.

In nucleotides, the CDR3 is TGCGCCAGCAGCCAAAAGGGGCCCCTATCCTACAATGAGCAGTTCTTC. Translated, it gives CASSQKGPLSYNEQFF. V and J are TRBV4-1 and TRBJ2-1, with D maybe TRBD1 (5 bases). Germline lookup yields CDR1 MGHRA and CDR2 YSYEKL. V shed 2 bases and J shed 1 base, with 12 bases lying between them. CDR3 size: 16 residues.

V and J are TRBV10-3 and TRBJ2-3, with 7 bases aligning to TRBD2. Germline V CDR1 and CDR2: ENHRY, SYGVKD. J was trimmed by 6 bases and V by 0 bases; bases with no gene match: 0. There are 13 residues in the CDR3. CDR3 protein: CAISESGGDTQYF. CDR3 DNA sequence: TGTGCCATCAGTGAGTCGGGAGGGGATACGCAGTATTTT.

V is TRBV5-4 and J is TRBJ2-2; TRBD1 is a possible D gene (5 bases). The V and J ends lost 4 bases and 6 bases respectively, with 10 bases between them. The CDR3 covers 13 residues. Germline assignment: CDR1 SGHNT and CDR2 YYREEE (reference sequence). CDR3: CASSATGAGELFF. The CDR3 coding sequence is TGTGCCAGCAGCGCTACAGGAGCCGGGGAGCTGTTTTTT. The full variable domain, in which reference TRBV5-4 and TRBJ2-2 provide the parts outside the CDR3, is ETGVTQSPTHLIKTRGQQVTLRCSSQSGHNTVSWYQQALGQGPQFIFQYYREEENGRGNFPPRFSGLQFPNYSSELNVNALELDDSALYLCASSATGAGELFFGEGSRLTVL.

This rearrangement joins TRBV9 to TRBJ2-5; 11 nucleotides line up with TRBD1. The trim removed 3 bases at V and 5 bases at J, leaving 3 bases unmatched. Germline-derived CDR1 and CDR2 are SGDLS and YYNGEE. CDR3 length: 14 amino acids. CDR3 nucleotides: TGTGCCAGCAGCGGATGGGACAGGGGGGAGACCCAGTACTTC. Amino acid sequence: CASSGWDRGETQYF.

The rearrangement links TRBV5-8 to TRBJ2-3; 8 bases agree with TRBD2. V was pared by 4 bases and J by 1 base, with 5 bases of the junction left unmatched. Germline V gene data show CDR1 as SGHTS and CDR2 as YDEGEE. The CDR3 runs to 15 residues. CDR3 loop: CASSPGTSRTDTQYF. The DNA of the CDR3 is TGTGCCAGCAGCCCTGGGACTAGTCGCACAGATACGCAGTATTTT.

The chain employs TRBV14 and TRBJ2-1; a weak D match, TRBD1 (5 bases). The CDR3 length is 17 residues. The V gene's germline CDR1 is SGHDN and CDR2 FVKESK. V lost 0 bases and J 8 bases, leaving 20 bases between the germline ends. The DNA of the CDR3 is TGTGCCAGCAGCCAAGATGTACTACCTCCTAGGGGCCATGAGCAGTTCTTC. Its protein is CASSQDVLPPRGHEQFF.

J is TRBJ2-7 and V is TRBV27; tentatively, D is TRBD2 (6 bases). CDR1 and CDR2 (germline): MNHEY, SMNVEV (reference sequence). This CDR3 has 17 amino acids. V gave up 3 bases and J gave up 1 base, with 19 bases separating them. The CDR3 DNA is TGTGCCAGCAGTTTTGCCGCGACGGAGACTAGTTCCTACGAGCAGTACTTC. It translates to CASSFAATETSSYEQYF.

The chain employs TRBV7-6 and TRBJ2-7; 9 positions agree with TRBD1. Germline V gene lookup returns CDR1 SGHVS and CDR2 FNYEAQ. The CDR3 sequence is 15 residues long. V lost 5 bases to trimming and J lost 4 bases; unmatched junction nucleotides: 9. CDR3 sequence reads: CASSPGTGKGYEQYF. The CDR3 DNA reads as TGTGCCAGCAGCCCCGGGACAGGGAAAGGTTACGAGCAGTACTTC.

The chain combines TRBV7-6 with TRBJ2-5; 9 bases map to TRBD2. V gave up 8 bases and J gave up 1 base; unmatched junction bases: 8. The CDR3 consists of 15 residues. Germline V gene sequence: CDR1 SGHVS, CDR2 FNYEAQ. The CDR3 bases are TGTGCCAGCGAGGAGGGCGGGAGGGGCCAAGAGACCCAGTACTTC. Translated: CASEEGGRGQETQYF.

This rearrangement joins TRBV13 to TRBJ2-4; D is undetermined. Germline V gives CDR1 PRHDT, CDR2 FYEKMQ (reference sequence). This CDR3 contains 15 residues. Trimming shortened V by 2 bases and J by 4 bases, and 12 bases separated the two germline ends. The CDR3 sequence is CASSLYLTQKNIQYF. The DNA of the CDR3 is TGTGCCAGCAGCTTATATCTGACACAAAAAAACATTCAGTACTTC.

V and J are TRBV9 and TRBJ2-7; TRBD1 agrees at 11 bases. J gave up 7 bases and V 4 bases, and 7 bases lay outside the gene matches. CDR3 length: 14 residues. Germline V gives CDR1 SGDLS, CDR2 YYNGEE. This CDR3 is CASSPDRGQREQYF. The CDR3 coding sequence is TGTGCCAGCAGCCCGGACAGGGGGCAGAGGGAGCAGTACTTC.

The rearrangement uses TRBV15 and TRBJ1-1; maybe TRBD1 (6 bases). The germline V gene has CDR1 LNHNV and CDR2 YYDKDF (reference sequence). The length of the CDR3 is 15 residues. Trimming took off 0 bases at V and 0 bases at J, with 8 bases between the two ends. CDR3 sequence reads: CATSRERGMNTEAFF. DNA for the CDR3: TGTGCCACCAGCAGAGAGAGGGGGATGAACACTGAAGCTTTCTTT.

The chain couples TRBV13 to TRBJ1-1; possibly TRBD1 for D (6 bases). Trimming removed 4 bases from V and 7 bases from J, with 16 bases in between. The V gene's germline CDR1 is PRHDT and CDR2 FYEKMQ (reference sequence). The CDR3 loop spans 14 amino acids. The CDR3: CASSSLGGLGEAFF. CDR3 coding DNA: TGTGCCAGCAGCTCACTTGGGGGCTTGGGTGAAGCTTTCTTT.

CDR3 region: CASSWGLGGSYEQYF. CDR3 nucleotides: TGTGCCAGCAGTTGGGGATTAGGGGGATCCTACGAGCAGTACTTC. This chain links TRBV28 with TRBJ2-7; a weak D match, TRBD1 (6 bases). The CDR3 has 15 amino acids. Trimming took 4 bases from V and 1 from J, leaving 14 bases between them. Looked up from germline, CDR1 is MDHEN and CDR2 is SYDVKM.

The chain carries TRBV7-8 and TRBJ2-7; 14 bases are shared with TRBD2. The V segment lost 4 bases and the J segment 5 bases; nucleotides outside the gene matches: 7. Germline assignment: CDR1 SGHVS and CDR2 FQNEAQ. The CDR3 length is 16 residues. Here the CDR3 reads CASSSTTSGRVDEQYF. CDR3 nucleotides: TGTGCCAGCAGCTCTACGACTAGCGGGAGGGTGGACGAGCAGTACTTC.

By share, this clone counts as large. The chain couples TRBV19 to TRBJ1-2; possibly TRBD1 for D (6 bases). This CDR3 spans 12 amino acids. Deletions cut 3 bases from V and 11 bases from J, with 13 bases between. The germline V gene has CDR1 LNHDA and CDR2 SQIVND (reference sequence). The CDR3 bases are TGTGCCAGTAGTATGGGGGCGCAGGGTTACACCTTC. It encodes CASSMGAQGYTF.

This sequence joins TRBV6-5 and TRBJ1-4; D not resolved. Trimming shortened V by 6 bases and J by 5 bases, and 16 bases separated the two germline ends. The CDR3 totals 15 residues. The germline gives CDR1 MNHEY, CDR2 SVGAGI. The CDR3 DNA sequence: TGTGCCAGCAGCCCTCTAGGAGCTAGGAATGAAAAACTGTTTTTT. It translates to CASSPLGARNEKLFF.

This clone counts as medium-sized. V and J are TRBV21-1 and TRBJ1-5; the D call of TRBD1 is as the table states it, not checked on the DNA. TRBV21-1 is a known pseudogene. This CDR3 is 13 amino acids long. The CDR3 nucleotides are TGTGCCAGACACAGGGGCCCCGTTCAGCCCCAGCATTTT. Residues: CARHRGPVQPQHF.